These T cell receptor beta chains were read from a single sample in a study of OX40 agonist ivuxolimab in advanced cancers. Repertoires were generated with immunoSEQ multiplex PCR, while TCRdb's copy carries only in-frame clones and drops some. The data hold roughly 74,000 clones, with roughly 90% observed a single time. The material sequenced was CD4+ or CD8+ T cells sorted from blood, taken in a trial of the OX40 agonist ivuxolimab. These receptors were taken from an adult with an advanced solid tumor such as melanoma, head and neck, liver or kidney cancer. Each CDR3 is given with its conserved first and last residue. D genes are given only for firm matches. The size of a clone is reported for some rows only, either as once, few or many, or as a class for expanded clones.

D gene	clone size	V gene	J gene	CDR3 DNA	CDR3 protein
NA	NA	TRBV6-5	TRBJ2-3	TGTGCCACCCCCCGGCAGGGGTCCGATACGCAGTATTTT	CATPRQGSDTQYF
NA	NA	TRBV11-2	TRBJ1-6	TGTGCCAGCAGCGTAACAGAGAGGGCTTATAATTCACCCCTCCACTTT	CASSVTERAYNSPLHF
NA	NA	TRBV7-2	TRBJ1-5	TGTGCCAGCAGCTTCTACAGCAATCAGCCCCAGCATTTT	CASSFYSNQPQHF
NA	NA	TRBV2	TRBJ1-4	TGTGCCAGCAGTCGTCCAGGGGCAAGGGAAAAACTGTTTTTT	CASSRPGAREKLFF
NA	NA	TRBV7-2	TRBJ2-7	TGTGCCAGCAGCTTGCTCCCGATCCTAGTGTCCTACGAGCAGTACTTC	CASSLLPILVSYEQYF
TRBD2	once	TRBV11-2	TRBJ2-1	TGTGCCAGCAGCCCAATAGCGGGGGGGGAATACAATGAGCAGTTCTTC	CASSPIAGGEYNEQFF
NA	NA	TRBV10-3	TRBJ2-7	TGTGCCATCAGTGACCCCGGGACTGGATACGAGCAGTACTTC	CAISDPGTGYEQYF
TRBD2	NA	TRBV9	TRBJ2-1	TGTGCCAGCAGCGCATCGGGACTAGCGGGGGGCGGTTATGAGAATGAGCAGTTCTTC	CASSASGLAGGGYENEQFF
NA	NA	TRBV11-2	TRBJ2-7	TGTGCCAGCAGCGTGTGGGGCTACGAGCAGTACTTC	CASSVWGYEQYF
NA	few	TRBV14	TRBJ2-7	TGTGCCAGCAGCCAAGGACTGGTCGGGCAGTACTTC	CASSQGLVGQYF
TRBD1	NA	TRBV6-6	TRBJ2-5	TGTGCCAGCACTCACGGGGACAGCCAAGAGACCCAGTACTTC	CASTHGDSQETQYF
NA	few	TRBV10-3	TRBJ1-2	TGTGCCATCAGTGAAGGGACCAACTATGGCTACACCTTC	CAISEGTNYGYTF
TRBD2	NA	TRBV2	TRBJ2-3	TGTGCCAGCAGTGAATGGGTAGCGGGTTATAGCACAGATACGCAGTATTTT	CASSEWVAGYSTDTQYF
TRBD1	NA	TRBV19	TRBJ2-2	TGTGCCAGTAGTAATGCCCTCGGGACAGCGAACACCGGGGAGCTGTTTTTT	CASSNALGTANTGELFF
NA	once	TRBV7-3	TRBJ2-1	TGTGCCAGCAGCCCGGGCCGTTGGCAGTTCTTC	CASSPGRWQFF
TRBD1	NA	TRBV18	TRBJ2-3	TGTGCCAGCTCACCACCGGTCCAGGGGGCCGCAGATACGCAGTATTTT	CASSPPVQGAADTQYF
NA	once	TRBV5-4	TRBJ1-2	TGTGCCAGCAGCGGGACGGGGGAGCCTGACTATGGCTACACCTTC	CASSGTGEPDYGYTF
NA	NA	TRBV12-2	TRBJ1-5	TGTGCAAGTCGCTTAGGGGCCGAGAATAGCAATCAGCCCCAGCATTTT	CASRLGAENSNQPQHF
TRBD1	NA	TRBV9	TRBJ2-7	TGTGCCAGCAGCGTAATGGGGACAGGGACCTACGAGCAGTACTTC	CASSVMGTGTYEQYF
NA	NA	TRBV5-1	TRBJ2-2	TGCGCCAGCAGCTTGGTGGTGGGGGAGCTGTTTTTT	CASSLVVGELFF
TRBD2	NA	TRBV2	TRBJ2-7	TGTGCCAGCACCCGCGGGACTAGCGGGAGCGAGCAGTACTTC	CASTRGTSGSEQYF
TRBD1	once	TRBV27	TRBJ2-7	TGTGCCAGCACCCCACAGGGGGCTAGCTACGAGCAGTACTTC	CASTPQGASYEQYF
NA	NA	TRBV7-2	TRBJ2-7	TGTGCCAGCAGCTCCCACAGGGTTTTGTACGAGCAGTACTTC	CASSSHRVLYEQYF
NA	NA	TRBV19	TRBJ1-1	TGTGCCAGTATAGGGGGTCGGGAGGTTGACACTGAAGCTTTCTTT	CASIGGREVDTEAFF
NA	once	TRBV27	TRBJ1-6	TGTGCCAGCAGCCAGACAGTTGATAATTCACCCCTCCACTTT	CASSQTVDNSPLHF
NA	NA	TRBV5-1	TRBJ1-1	TGCGCCAGCTGGACTGGACAGACCGGGACTGAAGCTTTCTTT	CASWTGQTGTEAFF
NA	NA	TRBV4-1	TRBJ2-7	TGCGCCAGCAGCCAAGATGACGGTGAAGCTCGCTACGAGCAGTACTTC	CASSQDDGEARYEQYF
NA	NA	TRBV10-2	TRBJ2-7	TGCGCCAGCAGTGAGTCGGGGGTCGGGCGGGGAGGCTCCTACGAGCAGTACTTC	CASSESGVGRGGSYEQYF
TRBD1	NA	TRBV7-9	TRBJ2-7	TGTGCCAGCAGCCGCCCAGGACAGGGTACCGAGCAGTACTTC	CASSRPGQGTEQYF
TRBD1	NA	TRBV27	TRBJ1-4	TGTGCCAGCAGTACGACAACAGGGGCAACTAATGAAAAACTGTTTTTT	CASSTTTGATNEKLFF
NA	NA	TRBV27	TRBJ1-2	TGTGCCAGCAGTTTTGGGGTGGGGGACCCCTATGGCTACACCTTC	CASSFGVGDPYGYTF
NA	NA	TRBV14	TRBJ2-2	TGTGCCAGCAGCCCACCGCAGGGTAGGAAGGCCGGGGAGCTGTTTTTT	CASSPPQGRKAGELFF
TRBD2	NA	TRBV5-4	TRBJ2-5	TGTGCCAGCAGCTTGGCGGGGGAGGGAGAGACCCAGTACTTC	CASSLAGEGETQYF
NA	NA	TRBV6-5	TRBJ1-5	TGTGCCAGCAGACAGACCGGTCGCAATCAGCCCCAGCATTTT	CASRQTGRNQPQHF
TRBD2	NA	TRBV10-1	TRBJ2-5	TGCGCCACCCTAGCGGGGGAGTCTCAGACCCAGTACTTC	CATLAGESQTQYF
TRBD1	NA	TRBV5-1	TRBJ1-1	TGCGCCAGCAGCCATACTGGACAGGGATTAGAAGCTTTCTTT	CASSHTGQGLEAFF
NA	NA	TRBV6-5	TRBJ1-5	TGTGCCAGCAGTTACTCGGAAGGACCACAGCCCCAGCATTTT	CASSYSEGPQPQHF
NA	NA	TRBV27	TRBJ2-7	TGTGCCAGCAGCCGAACTCCACAGGGAGCATCCTACGAGCAGTACTTC	CASSRTPQGASYEQYF
NA	NA	TRBV4-3	TRBJ1-1	TGCGCCAGCAGCCAAGATCTTGAGGGTTTTAACACTGAAGCTTTCTTT	CASSQDLEGFNTEAFF
TRBD1	NA	TRBV6-5	TRBJ2-5	TGTGCCAGCAGTTACTTTCCGGGACAGGGTGAGACCCAGTACTTC	CASSYFPGQGETQYF
TRBD1	NA	TRBV29-1	TRBJ1-2	TGCAGCGTTACTCCGGGACAGCCCTTCGACACCTTC	CSVTPGQPFDTF
NA	NA	TRBV4-3	TRBJ2-5	TGCGCCAGCAGCCAATTGGTCCTCCTAGGGGAGACCCAGTACTTC	CASSQLVLLGETQYF
TRBD2	NA	TRBV7-6	TRBJ2-7	TGTGCCAGCAGCCTCCTCTTCGGGAGGGACGAGCAGTACTTC	CASSLLFGRDEQYF
TRBD1	NA	TRBV9	TRBJ1-2	TGTGCCAGCAGCGTAGTGGGTGAGAAGGGACAGACTCCTGATTCTAACTATGGCTACACCTTC	CASSVVGEKGQTPDSNYGYTF
NA	NA	TRBV19	TRBJ1-1	TGTGCCAGTAGTATTACCGGGACGGTGAACACTGAAGCTTTCTTT	CASSITGTVNTEAFF
NA	few	TRBV11-1	TRBJ1-2	TGTGCCAGCAGCCCCCACCCTACAGAAGCAGCTAACTATGGCTACACCTTC	CASSPHPTEAANYGYTF
TRBD1	NA	TRBV6-5	TRBJ1-6	TGTGCCAGCAGTCCAGGGACAGGGCATAATTCACCCCTCCACTTT	CASSPGTGHNSPLHF
NA	NA	TRBV6-6	TRBJ2-5	TGTGCCAGCAGTTACGATAGAAACCAAGAGACCCAGTACTTC	CASSYDRNQETQYF
NA	many	TRBV7-9	TRBJ1-1	TGTGCCAGCGACCACACGAAAGACAGTACCGAGAACACTGAAGCTTTCTTT	CASDHTKDSTENTEAFF
TRBD1	NA	TRBV28	TRBJ2-3	TGTGCCAGCGCGAGAACCGGACAGGGGGTTCCTAGCACAGATACGCAGTATTTT	CASARTGQGVPSTDTQYF
NA	NA	TRBV6-1	TRBJ2-4	TGTGCCAGCAGTGAGGAGGTTGCCAAAAACATTCAGTACTTC	CASSEEVAKNIQYF
NA	NA	TRBV2	TRBJ1-5	TGTGCCAGCAGTGGCAGGGGAGGAAACAATCAGCCCCAGCATTTT	CASSGRGGNNQPQHF
NA	NA	TRBV5-6	TRBJ2-7	TGTGCCAGCAGCGTGGTCGGGGGGCCCTACGAGCAGTACTTC	CASSVVGGPYEQYF